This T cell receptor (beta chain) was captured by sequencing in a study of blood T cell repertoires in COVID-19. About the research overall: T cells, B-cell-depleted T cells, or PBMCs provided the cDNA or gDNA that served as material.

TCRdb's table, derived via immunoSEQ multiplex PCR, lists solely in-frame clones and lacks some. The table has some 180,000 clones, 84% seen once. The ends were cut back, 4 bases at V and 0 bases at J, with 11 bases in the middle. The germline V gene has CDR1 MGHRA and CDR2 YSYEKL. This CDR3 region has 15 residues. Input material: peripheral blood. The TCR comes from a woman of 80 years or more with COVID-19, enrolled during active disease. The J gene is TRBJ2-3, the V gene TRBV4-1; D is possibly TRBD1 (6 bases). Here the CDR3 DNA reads TGCGCCAGCAGCCCCGGGACACTTAGCACAGATACGCAGTATTTT. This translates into CASSPGTLSTDTQYF.